These T cell receptor beta chains were read from a single sample in a study of control samples from healthy donors and cancer patients. Here immunoSEQ multiplex PCR was the method, and the copy in TCRdb shows in-frame clones only, minus some. The data contain about 140,000 clones, about nine tenths of them singletons. Material for sequencing was blood. The receptors shown here come from a woman aged 25 to 39 in good health. CDR3s include the opening cysteine and the closing phenylalanine or tryptophan. Each record gives: J gene, V gene, CDR3 protein.

j_call: TRBJ1-6
v_call: TRBV10-1
cdr3_aa: CASSENRGNSPLHF

j_call: TRBJ1-2
v_call: TRBV27
cdr3_aa: CASSLSGKGANYGYTF

j_call: TRBJ2-1
v_call: TRBV5-6
cdr3_aa: CASSLRSYNEQFF

j_call: TRBJ2-7
v_call: TRBV2
cdr3_aa: CASSETRPPSEQYF

j_call: TRBJ1-3
v_call: TRBV5-6
cdr3_aa: CASSGGPSAAGNTIYF

j_call: TRBJ2-1
v_call: TRBV5-1
cdr3_aa: CASSLGSYNEQFF

j_call: TRBJ2-2
v_call: TRBV11-2
cdr3_aa: CASSPLQGDTGELFF

j_call: TRBJ2-7
v_call: TRBV3-1/TRBV3-2
cdr3_aa: CASSHAASEPYF

j_call: TRBJ1-5
v_call: TRBV29-1
cdr3_aa: CSVDQGEGQPQHF

j_call: TRBJ2-1
v_call: TRBV7-8
cdr3_aa: CASSMEGNEQFF

j_call: TRBJ2-2
v_call: TRBV3-1/TRBV3-2
cdr3_aa: CASSPGLAVNTGELFF

j_call: TRBJ1-4
v_call: TRBV2
cdr3_aa: CAIPDGGNEKLFF

j_call: TRBJ1-2
v_call: TRBV6-4
cdr3_aa: CASSPDSGYGYTF

j_call: TRBJ2-1
v_call: TRBV4-1
cdr3_aa: CASSQGAGSYNEQFF

j_call: TRBJ2-6
v_call: TRBV5-1
cdr3_aa: CASSAQGPGANVLTF

j_call: TRBJ2-5
v_call: TRBV5-6
cdr3_aa: CASSEDSGGQETQYF

j_call: TRBJ1-5
v_call: TRBV19
cdr3_aa: CASSMASDSNQPQHF

j_call: TRBJ2-1
v_call: TRBV19
cdr3_aa: CASSIDRGLALDNEQFF

j_call: TRBJ1-2
v_call: TRBV19
cdr3_aa: CASSYGQGNIGYTF

j_call: TRBJ2-2
v_call: TRBV3-1/TRBV3-2
cdr3_aa: CASSLVVGELFF

j_call: TRBJ2-3
v_call: TRBV9
cdr3_aa: CASSVAGTVGADTQYF

j_call: TRBJ2-1
v_call: TRBV20-1
cdr3_aa: CSATQADEQFF

j_call: TRBJ2-3
v_call: TRBV2
cdr3_aa: CASKVAGHTDTQYF

j_call: TRBJ2-3
v_call: TRBV5-4
cdr3_aa: CASSLGSNTDTQYF

j_call: TRBJ1-1
v_call: TRBV4-1
cdr3_aa: CASSLSQGGTEAFF

j_call: TRBJ2-5
v_call: TRBV7-8
cdr3_aa: CASSYIAGTGGKTQYF

j_call: TRBJ2-2
v_call: TRBV27
cdr3_aa: CAGRTSGSTGELFF